A single T cell receptor beta chain is shown here with its context. This sample was included in a study of blood T cell repertoires in COVID-19. The Seattle patients joined while their infection was active and were tracked longitudinally afterward. CDR3 size: 17 residues. Germline CDR1 reads SGHTA; CDR2 reads FQGNSA. With 1 base clipped from V and 1 base from J, the junction kept 8 bases outside the gene matches. In the authors' methods: Amplified reference gene primers provided the basis for estimating nucleated cell counts. Assay used: immunoSEQ multiplex PCR; TCRdb lists only in-frame clones, some missing. Clone size and V and J calls were adopted from that table, with D and trimming inferred from the DNA. The table lists some 240,000 clones, 88% of them singletons.

V usage is TRBV7-2 and J usage is TRBJ2-5; the match to TRBD2 covers 8 bases. The source of this sequence is a woman in her 70s with COVID-19, enrolled during active disease. The sequencing sample was made of peripheral blood. DNA of the CDR3: TGTGCCAGCAGCTTAGGGCCGCCGGGAGGGATCCAAGAGACCCAGTACTTC. This translates into CASSLGPPGGIQETQYF.